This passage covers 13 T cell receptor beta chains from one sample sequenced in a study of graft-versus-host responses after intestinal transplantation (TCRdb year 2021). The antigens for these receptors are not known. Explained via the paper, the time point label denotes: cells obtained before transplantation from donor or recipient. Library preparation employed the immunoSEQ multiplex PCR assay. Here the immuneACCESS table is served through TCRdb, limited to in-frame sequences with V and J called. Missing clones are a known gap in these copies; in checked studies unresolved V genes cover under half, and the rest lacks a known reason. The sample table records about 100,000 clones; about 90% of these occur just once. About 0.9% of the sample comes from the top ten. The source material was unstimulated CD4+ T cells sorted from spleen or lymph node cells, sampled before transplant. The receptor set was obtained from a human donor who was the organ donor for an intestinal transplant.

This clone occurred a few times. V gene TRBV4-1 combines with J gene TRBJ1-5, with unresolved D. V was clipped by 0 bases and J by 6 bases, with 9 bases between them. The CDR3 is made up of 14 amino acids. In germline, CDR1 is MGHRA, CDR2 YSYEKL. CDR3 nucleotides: TGCGCCAGCAGCCAAGATCGCGGGAGTCAGCCCCAGCATTTT. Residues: CASSQDRGSQPQHF.

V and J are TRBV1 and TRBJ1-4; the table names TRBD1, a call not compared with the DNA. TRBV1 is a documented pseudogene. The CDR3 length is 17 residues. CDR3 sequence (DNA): TGCACCAGCTGCGGGGGAGCAGGGGGCAATCTGAGTGAAAAACTGTTTTTT. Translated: CTSCGGAGGNLSEKLFF.

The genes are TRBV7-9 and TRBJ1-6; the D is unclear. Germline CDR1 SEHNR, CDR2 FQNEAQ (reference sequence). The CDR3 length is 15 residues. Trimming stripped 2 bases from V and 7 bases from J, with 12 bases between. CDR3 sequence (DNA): TGTGCCAGCAGCTTAACTCTAGGTTTCAATTCACCCCTCCACTTT. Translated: CASSLTLGFNSPLHF.

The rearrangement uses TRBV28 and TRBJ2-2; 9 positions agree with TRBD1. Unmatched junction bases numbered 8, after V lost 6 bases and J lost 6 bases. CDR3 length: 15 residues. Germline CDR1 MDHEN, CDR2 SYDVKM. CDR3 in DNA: TGTGCCAGCAGCGAGGTTCGACAGGGGGCCGGGGAGCTGTTTTTT. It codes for CASSEVRQGAGELFF.

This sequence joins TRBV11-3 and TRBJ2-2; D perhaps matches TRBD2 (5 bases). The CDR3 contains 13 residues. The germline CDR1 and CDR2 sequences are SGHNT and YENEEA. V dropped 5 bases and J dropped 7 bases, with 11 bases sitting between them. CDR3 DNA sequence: TGTGCCAGCAGCCGGGATGGTGGCGGGGAGCTGTTTTTT. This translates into CASSRDGGGELFF.

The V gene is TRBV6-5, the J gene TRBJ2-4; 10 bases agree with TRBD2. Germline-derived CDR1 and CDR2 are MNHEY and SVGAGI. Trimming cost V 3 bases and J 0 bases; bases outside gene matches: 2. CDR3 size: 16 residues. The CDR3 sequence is CASSYERGGAKNIQYF. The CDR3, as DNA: TGTGCCAGCAGTTATGAGCGGGGGGGAGCCAAAAACATTCAGTACTTC.

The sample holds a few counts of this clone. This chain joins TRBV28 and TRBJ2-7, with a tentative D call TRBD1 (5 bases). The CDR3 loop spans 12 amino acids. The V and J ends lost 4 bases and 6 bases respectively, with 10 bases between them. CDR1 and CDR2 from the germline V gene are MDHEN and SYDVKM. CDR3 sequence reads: CASSSTVLEQYF. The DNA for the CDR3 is TGTGCCAGCAGTTCGACAGTACTCGAGCAGTACTTC.

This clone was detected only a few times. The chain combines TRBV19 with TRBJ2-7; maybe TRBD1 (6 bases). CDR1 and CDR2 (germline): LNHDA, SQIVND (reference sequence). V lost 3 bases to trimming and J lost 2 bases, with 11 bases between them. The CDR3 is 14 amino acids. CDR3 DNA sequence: TGTGCCAGTAGTATTTTGAAGGGGGCCTACGAGCAGTACTTC. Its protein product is CASSILKGAYEQYF.

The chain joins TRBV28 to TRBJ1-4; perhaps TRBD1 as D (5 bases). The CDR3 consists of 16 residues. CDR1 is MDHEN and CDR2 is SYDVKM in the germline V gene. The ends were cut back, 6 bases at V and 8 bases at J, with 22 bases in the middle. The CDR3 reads CASSLPTGGREEKLFF. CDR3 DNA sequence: TGTGCCAGCAGCCTGCCTACGGGGGGGAGGGAAGAAAAACTGTTTTTT.

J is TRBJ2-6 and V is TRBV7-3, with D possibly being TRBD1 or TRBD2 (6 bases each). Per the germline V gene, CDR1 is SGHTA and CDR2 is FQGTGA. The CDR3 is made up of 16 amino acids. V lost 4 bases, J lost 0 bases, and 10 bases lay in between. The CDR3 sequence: CASSSGGGSGANVLTF. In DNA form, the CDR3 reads TGTGCCAGCAGCTCCGGAGGGGGCTCTGGGGCCAACGTCCTGACTTTC.

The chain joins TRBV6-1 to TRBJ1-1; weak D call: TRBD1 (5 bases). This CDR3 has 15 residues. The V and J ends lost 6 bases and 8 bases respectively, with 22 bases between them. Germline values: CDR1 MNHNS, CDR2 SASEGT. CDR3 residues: CASSTKGNSFKEAFF. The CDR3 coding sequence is TGTGCCAGCAGCACGAAGGGGAACAGCTTTAAGGAAGCTTTCTTT.

The CDR3 nucleotides are TGTGCCAGCAGTGGGGGCCTTAGCACAGATACGCAGTATTTT. Its translation is CASSGGLSTDTQYF. The chain links TRBV7-2 to TRBJ2-3, with D tentatively TRBD1 (6 bases). Trimming cost V 6 bases and J 0 bases, with 10 bases left between them. CDR3 length equals 14 residues. The germline CDR1 and CDR2 sequences are SGHTA and FQGNSA.

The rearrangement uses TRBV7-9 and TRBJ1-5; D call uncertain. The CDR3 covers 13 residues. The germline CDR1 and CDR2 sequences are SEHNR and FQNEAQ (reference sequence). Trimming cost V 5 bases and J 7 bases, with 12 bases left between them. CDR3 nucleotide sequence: TGTGCCAGCAGCACGAATTCGGGGCAGCCCCAGCATTTT. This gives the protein CASSTNSGQPQHF.